The 18 T cell receptor beta chains below were found in one sample sequenced in a study of blood T cell repertoires in COVID-19. Assay: immunoSEQ multiplex PCR; the TCRdb copy retains only in-frame clones and omits some. Of some 150,000 clones detected, around 85% appear once; the ten largest clones hold roughly 1.1%. Specimen: peripheral blood. The receptors were gathered from a man in his 60s who had recovered from COVID-19.

The rearrangement uses TRBV19 and TRBJ2-7, with D possibly TRBD1 on 6 matching bases. CDR1 LNHDA and CDR2 SQIVND come from the germline V gene (reference sequence). V dropped 8 bases and J dropped 1 base, with 21 bases sitting between them. This CDR3 is built from 16 residues. The CDR3 DNA follows: TGTGCCAGTTCCCCGGGACAATTAATAGCTTCCTACGAGCAGTACTTC. This sequence encodes CASSPGQLIASYEQYF.

The sample holds a few counts of this clone. The gene calls are TRBV9 and TRBJ1-2; 9 nucleotides line up with TRBD1. J lost 3 bases, V lost 0 bases, and 6 bases had no gene match. This CDR3 has 16 residues. Looked up from germline, CDR1 is SGDLS and CDR2 is YYNGEE. The chain's CDR3 is CASSVAGTGKDYGYTF. CDR3 bases: TGTGCCAGCAGCGTAGCTGGGACAGGGAAGGACTATGGCTACACCTTC.

The V call is TRBV12-3 or TRBV12-4, the J call TRBJ1-5; possible D gene TRBD1, 6 bases. The CDR3 is made up of 13 amino acids. Trimming removed 6 bases at V and 4 bases at J, with 10 bases between. CDR3 in DNA: TGTGCCAGCAGGCCCGACAGGAATCAGCCCCAGCATTTT. Protein sequence: CASRPDRNQPQHF.

The V gene is TRBV11-2, the J gene TRBJ1-1; D might be TRBD1 (6 bases). The germline V gene has CDR1 SGHAT and CDR2 FQNNGV. CDR3 length: 14 amino acids. The ends were cut back, 3 bases at V and 4 bases at J, with 12 bases in the middle. The CDR3 spells CASSFQRGGTEAFF. CDR3 coding DNA: TGTGCCAGCAGCTTTCAACGAGGGGGCACTGAAGCTTTCTTT.

The chain links TRBV7-9 to TRBJ2-3; 13 nucleotides line up with TRBD2. Germline V lookup: CDR1 SEHNR, CDR2 FQNEAQ (reference sequence). V shed 4 bases and J 2 bases; nucleotides not matched to a gene: 3. CDR3 length equals 16 residues. For the CDR3, the DNA is TGTGCCAGCAGCTCGGGACTAGCGGGGCTCACAGATACGCAGTATTTT. This sequence encodes CASSSGLAGLTDTQYF.

The chain uses TRBV12-3 or TRBV12-4 and TRBJ1-5; D not certain. This CDR3 has 12 residues. Between the trimmed V and J ends, which lost 6 bases and 3 bases, there was a span of 6 bases. The CDR3 protein is CASRINNQPQHF. CDR3 DNA sequence: TGTGCCAGCAGAATAAACAATCAGCCCCAGCATTTT.

V gene TRBV7-9 combines with J gene TRBJ1-5, with D hard to call. This CDR3 region has 13 residues. V lost 3 bases and J lost 4, with 7 bases in between. CDR1 is SEHNR and CDR2 is FQNEAQ in the germline V gene (reference sequence). The CDR3 reads CASSFETNQPQHF. In DNA form, the CDR3 reads TGTGCCAGCAGCTTCGAGACTAATCAGCCCCAGCATTTT.

V is TRBV27 and J is TRBJ2-7, with 10 bases that match TRBD2. This CDR3 contains 15 residues. Per the germline V gene, CDR1 is MNHEY and CDR2 is SMNVEV (reference sequence). Losses at the gene ends were 5 bases for V and 2 bases for J; bases not matched to a gene: 6. In DNA, the CDR3 is TGTGCCAGCAGTCCCCTAGCGGGGGTGGCCTACGAGCAGTACTTC. As protein: CASSPLAGVAYEQYF.

V is TRBV9 and J is TRBJ1-2; D uncertain. Germline CDR1 SGDLS, CDR2 YYNGEE. CDR3 length: 14 residues. Between the trimmed V and J ends, which lost 2 bases and 0 bases, there was a span of 8 bases. CDR3 sequence (DNA): TGTGCCAGCAGCGTTCAGGCCTCTAACTATGGCTACACCTTC. Its translation is CASSVQASNYGYTF.

This clone came up a few times. The chain links TRBV7-8 to TRBJ1-2; 7 nucleotides agree with TRBD1. The CDR3 contains 15 residues. V was clipped by 6 bases and J by 3 bases; unmatched bases: 10. Germline-derived CDR1 and CDR2 are SGHVS and FQNEAQ. The CDR3 loop is CASSSPDRLDYGYTF. In DNA form, the CDR3 reads TGTGCCAGCAGTTCCCCGGACAGGCTTGACTATGGCTACACCTTC.

The J gene is TRBJ1-2, the V gene TRBV6-5; 8 positions agree with TRBD1. The CDR3 is 14 amino acids. V dropped 6 bases and J dropped 7; count of bases not matched to a gene: 10. The germline gives CDR1 MNHEY, CDR2 SVGAGI. The CDR3 DNA follows: TGTGCCAGCAGCAAGGACAGGGTTGTATTTGGCTACACCTTC. Translating gives CASSKDRVVFGYTF.

The gene calls are TRBV18 and TRBJ2-1; TRBD2 aligns across 10 bases. The V and J ends lost 0 bases and 6 bases, in that order; junction bases with no gene match: 2. The CDR3 loop spans 15 amino acids. Per the germline V gene, CDR1 is KGHSH and CDR2 is LQKENI. DNA of the CDR3: TGTGCCAGCTCACCACCCGGACTAGCGGCCAATGAGCAGTTCTTC. This translates into CASSPPGLAANEQFF.

The DNA of the CDR3 is TGTGCCAGCAGCTTGGACAGGGTCCAGGGTTCACCCCTCCACTTT. Translating it yields CASSLDRVQGSPLHF. The V call is TRBV5-4, the J call TRBJ1-6; tentatively, D is TRBD1 (6 bases). The ends were cut back, 0 bases at V and 9 bases at J, with 13 bases in the middle. This CDR3 is 15 amino acids long. Germline lookup yields CDR1 SGHNT and CDR2 YYREEE (reference sequence).

The genes are TRBV2 and TRBJ2-5; perhaps TRBD1 as D (5 bases). CDR1 is SNHLY, CDR2 FYNNEI, per germline. This CDR3 spans 14 amino acids. V was cut by 0 bases and J by 5 bases, with 10 bases left in between. CDR3 protein: CASSEAAGRETQYF. CDR3 DNA sequence: TGTGCCAGCAGTGAAGCGGCAGGGCGGGAGACCCAGTACTTC.

CDR3 bases: TGTGCCAGCAGTCCATCCACAGATACGCAGTATTTT. It specifies CASSPSTDTQYF. The J gene is TRBJ2-3, the V gene TRBV6-5; D unresolved. Trimming took 5 bases from V and 2 from J, leaving 5 bases between them. CDR3 length: 12 residues. CDR1 is MNHEY and CDR2 is SVGAGI in the germline V gene.

The V call is TRBV7-2, the J call TRBJ1-2; 7 nucleotides agree with TRBD1. Germline V gene lookup returns CDR1 SGHTA and CDR2 FQGNSA. This CDR3 region has 14 residues. V trimming: 3 bases; J trimming: 6 bases; junction bases outside the gene matches: 7. CDR3 in amino acids: CASSFDGQGDGYTF. CDR3 sequence (DNA): TGTGCCAGCAGCTTCGACGGCCAGGGGGATGGCTACACCTTC.

This chain uses TRBV6-1 with TRBJ2-1, with 8 bases that match TRBD2. The germline CDR1 and CDR2 sequences are MNHNS and SASEGT. The CDR3 totals 16 residues. J gave up 2 bases and V 4 bases, and 7 bases lay outside the gene matches. In DNA, the CDR3 is TGTGCCAGCAGTGTACTAGCGGCCATTCCCTACAATGAGCAGTTCTTC. Encoded protein: CASSVLAAIPYNEQFF.

The genes are TRBV4-3 and TRBJ2-3; D is ambiguous. The CDR3 runs 14 residues. Germline V gives CDR1 LGHNA, CDR2 YSLEER. V lost 8 bases to trimming and J lost 0 bases, with 12 bases between them. The CDR3 DNA reads as TGCGCCAGCGGGCTCCAGCCTAGCACAGATACGCAGTATTTT. Translated, it gives CASGLQPSTDTQYF.